This T cell receptor (beta chain) was identified in a study of shared clonotypes between healthy human individuals. In the original processing: Junction-only sequences produced by ImmunoSEQ had no quality scores, so filtering differed. Some clones are missing from TCRdb's copy, which holds only in-frame ones; the method was immunoSEQ multiplex PCR. The V and J calls and clone size are taken from that table; D and trimming were inferred from the DNA. This repertoire shows 600,000 to 800,000 clones, 55% to 80% found once; its top ten account for 1.8%. This clone was seen at least ten times. Both subsets, CD45RA+ naive and CD45RA-negative memory, were split from the CD4+ cells. The sequence was obtained from a woman in her 30s in good health. Sequencing was performed on memory CD4+ T cells sorted from blood. This sample's subset: CD45RA-negative fraction.

Here the CDR3 reads CASSGGVVYTGELFF. As DNA, the CDR3 is TGTGCCAGCAGTGGGGGCGTCGTTTACACCGGGGAGCTGTTTTTT. V and J are TRBV2 and TRBJ2-2, with D perhaps TRBD1 (5 bases). The CDR3 is made up of 15 amino acids. Germline V gene sequence: CDR1 SNHLY, CDR2 FYNNEI. Between the trimmed V and J ends, which lost 4 bases and 3 bases, there was a span of 12 bases.